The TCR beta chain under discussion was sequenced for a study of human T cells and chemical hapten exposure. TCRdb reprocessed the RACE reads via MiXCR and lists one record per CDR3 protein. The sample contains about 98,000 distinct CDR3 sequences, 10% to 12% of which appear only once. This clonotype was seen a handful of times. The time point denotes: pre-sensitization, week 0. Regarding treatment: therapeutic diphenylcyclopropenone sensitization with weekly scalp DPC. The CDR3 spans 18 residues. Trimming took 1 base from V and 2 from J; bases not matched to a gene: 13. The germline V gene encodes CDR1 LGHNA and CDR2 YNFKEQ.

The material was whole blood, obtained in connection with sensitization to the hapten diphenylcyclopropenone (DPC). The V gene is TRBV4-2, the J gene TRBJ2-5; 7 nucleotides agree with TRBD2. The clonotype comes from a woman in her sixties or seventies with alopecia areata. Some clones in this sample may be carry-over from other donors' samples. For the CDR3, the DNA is TGTGCCAGCAGCCAAGTTTCGCCGCCTAGCGGTTTTCAAGAGACCCAGTACTTC. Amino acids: CASSQVSPPSGFQETQYF.